These 20 T cell receptor beta chains were all obtained from the same sample, sequenced in a study of cytomegalovirus exposure and HLA in healthy donors. PCR primers comprised 60 Vbeta and 13 Jbeta primers. TCRdb keeps only in-frame clones here, not all; method: immunoSEQ multiplex PCR. Of about 110,000 clones in the sample, 70% to 80% were seen once. Specimen: PBMCs. The source of these receptors is a man between 18 and 29 years old in good health and CMV-seronegative.

The CDR3: CASSPTGTMGNQPQHF. The CDR3 DNA reads TGTGCCAGCAGTCCTACCGGGACTATGGGAAATCAGCCCCAGCATTTT. This chain connects TRBV27 to TRBJ1-5, with D tentatively TRBD1 (5 bases). The CDR3 extends over 16 amino acids. CDR1 and CDR2 from the germline V gene are MNHEY and SMNVEV (reference sequence). V dropped 5 bases and J dropped 4 bases, with 18 bases sitting between them.

Concerning this clone: The same CDR3 arises from other DNA sequences in this sample as well. V gene TRBV7-9 combines with J gene TRBJ1-1; D is undetermined. The CDR3 is made up of 12 amino acids. Trimming cost V 5 bases and J 1 base, with 5 bases left between them. Germline values: CDR1 SEHNR, CDR2 FQNEAQ (reference sequence). The CDR3 reads CASSPSNTEAFF. The DNA of the CDR3 is TGTGCCAGCAGCCCATCGAACACTGAAGCTTTCTTT.

This clone was picked up one time. V gene TRBV27 combines with J gene TRBJ1-6; 10 bases are shared with TRBD1. V shed 7 bases and J 6 bases; nucleotides not matched to a gene: 6. The CDR3 has 15 residues. In germline, CDR1 is MNHEY, CDR2 SMNVEV (reference sequence). The chain's CDR3 is CASTSRDRGNSPLHF. CDR3 nucleotides: TGTGCCAGCACCTCCCGGGACAGGGGTAATTCACCCCTCCACTTT.

The chain links TRBV6-6 to TRBJ1-5, with D perhaps TRBD1 (6 bases). This CDR3 has 13 residues. Per germline, CDR1 MNHNY and CDR2 SVGAGI (reference sequence). The V end lost 6 bases, the J end lost 5 bases, and 11 bases lay between the germline ends. The DNA for the CDR3 is TGTGCCAGCAGCCAGGGGACCTATCAGCCCCAGCATTTT. Protein product: CASSQGTYQPQHF.

This clone was seen only a few times. This chain links TRBV28 with TRBJ2-1, with D possibly TRBD2 on 7 matching bases. Trimming removed 6 bases at V and 7 bases at J, with 16 bases between. The CDR3 length is 14 residues. CDR1 is MDHEN and CDR2 is SYDVKM in the germline V gene. CDR3 in DNA: TGTGCCAGCAGGATGGGGGGGGCAAGAAATGAGCAGTTCTTC. Its translation is CASRMGGARNEQFF.

In this sample, this clone turned up a few times. CDR3 region: CATGRRGNEQFF. DNA of the CDR3: TGTGCCACCGGGAGGAGGGGCAATGAGCAGTTCTTC. This rearrangement joins TRBV19 to TRBJ2-1; 7 bases fit TRBD2. Unmatched junction bases numbered 6, after V lost 10 bases and J lost 6 bases. The CDR3 extends over 12 amino acids. Germline V gene sequence: CDR1 LNHDA, CDR2 SQIVND (reference sequence).

This clone showed up just once. The chain is built from TRBV6-4 and TRBJ2-3; the D is unclear. V was shortened by 2 bases and J by 1 base, with 7 bases between the two germline ends. Germline CDR1 and CDR2: MRHNA and SNTAGT. The CDR3 has 14 amino acids. The CDR3 nucleotides read TGTGCCAGCAGTGACCGGGTAGGCACAGATACGCAGTATTTT. This codes for CASSDRVGTDTQYF.

CDR3 sequence: CASSYSTPSMGQPQHF. CDR3 DNA: TGTGCCAGCAGTTACTCGACTCCATCAATGGGTCAGCCCCAGCATTTT. The chain carries TRBV6-6 and TRBJ1-5, with D hard to call. Between the trimmed V and J ends, which lost 0 bases and 6 bases, there was a span of 15 bases. This CDR3 has 16 amino acids. Germline CDR1 is MNHNY and CDR2 is SVGAGI (reference sequence).

The chain uses TRBV5-6 and TRBJ2-5; a weak D match, TRBD2 (6 bases). Trimming cost V 2 bases and J 5 bases, with 16 bases left between them. CDR1 and CDR2 from the germline V gene are SGHDT and YYEEEE. The CDR3 has 15 residues. In DNA form, the CDR3 reads TGTGCCAGCAGCTTTCTAGGAGGGGCGAAGGAGACCCAGTACTTC. It translates to CASSFLGGAKETQYF.

A few counts support this clone. This rearrangement joins TRBV19 to TRBJ1-2, with D uncertain. Germline loops: CDR1 LNHDA, CDR2 SQIVND (reference sequence). This CDR3 comprises 11 residues. Trimming left V 5 bases short and J 9 bases short, with 10 bases between. The CDR3 nucleotides read TGTGCCAGTAGTGAGGTCCGTCGCTACACCTTC. Its translation is CASSEVRRYTF.

This clone has a single count. This chain connects TRBV2 to TRBJ1-3; maybe TRBD1 (5 bases). CDR1 and CDR2 from the germline V gene are SNHLY and FYNNEI. Trimming removed 7 bases at V and 0 bases at J, with 13 bases between. The CDR3 is 15 residues long. CDR3 sequence: CASMPGLSSGNTIYF. CDR3 bases: TGTGCCAGCATGCCGGGACTTTCCTCTGGAAACACCATATATTTT.

The chain combines TRBV2 with TRBJ1-2; the match to TRBD1 covers 7 bases. After removal of 9 bases from V and 8 bases from J, the junction contained 6 bases not matched to a gene. In germline, CDR1 is SNHLY, CDR2 FYNNEI. The CDR3 totals 11 residues. In DNA form, the CDR3 reads TGTGCCAGTCAAACAGGGGTCGGCTACACCTTC. It is translated as CASQTGVGYTF. The full variable domain, in which reference TRBV2 and TRBJ1-2 provide the parts outside the CDR3, is EPEVTQTPSHQVTQMGQEVILRCVPISNHLYFYWYRQILGQKVEFLVSFYNNEISEKSEIFDDQFSVERPDGSNFTLKIRSTKLEDSAMYFCASQTGVGYTFGSGTRLTVV.

This chain links TRBV2 with TRBJ2-1, with 7 positions matching TRBD2. Germline CDR1 and CDR2: SNHLY and FYNNEI. There are 17 residues in the CDR3. Trimming at V came to 9 bases and at J to 0 bases, leaving 14 bases not matched to a gene. The CDR3 bases are TGTGCCAGGCAGAGAAGCGGGGTTCTAAACTCCTACAATGAGCAGTTCTTC. Protein sequence: CARQRSGVLNSYNEQFF.

This chain links TRBV28 with TRBJ2-7; TRBD1 matches at 7 bases. V lost 5 bases, J lost 2 bases, and 9 bases stayed unmatched. The germline gives CDR1 MDHEN, CDR2 SYDVKM. The CDR3 is 15 amino acids. CDR3 bases: TGTGCCAGCAGTCCCGGACAGGCCTACCCCTACGAGCAGTACTTC. Its translation: CASSPGQAYPYEQYF.

This rearrangement joins TRBV19 to TRBJ1-6; D is uncertain. The CDR3 length is 12 residues. Germline V CDR1 and CDR2: LNHDA, SQIVND (reference sequence). Trimming shortened V by 4 bases and J by 7 bases, and 5 bases separated the two germline ends. Here the CDR3 reads CASSNANSPLHF. The CDR3 DNA reads as TGTGCCAGTAGTAATGCGAATTCACCCCTCCACTTT.

The chain has TRBV9 and TRBJ2-1, with 9 bases identical to TRBD2. The ends lost 3 bases at V and 4 bases at J; junction bases unmatched: 2. Germline CDR1 reads SGDLS; CDR2 reads YYNGEE. The CDR3 contains 14 residues. The CDR3: CASSGGGGYNEQFF. The CDR3, as DNA: TGTGCCAGCAGCGGCGGGGGGGGGTACAATGAGCAGTTCTTC.

The gene calls are TRBV7-3 and TRBJ2-5; D unresolved. Trimming stripped 5 bases from V and 0 bases from J, with 7 bases between. CDR3 length: 13 residues. Per germline, CDR1 SGHTA and CDR2 FQGTGA. CDR3 sequence reads: CASSADYQETQYF. CDR3 nucleotide sequence: TGTGCCAGCAGCGCCGACTACCAAGAGACCCAGTACTTC.

The chain employs TRBV19 and TRBJ2-1, with D hard to call. Trimming cost V 7 bases and J 5 bases, with 6 bases left between them. CDR1 and CDR2 from the germline V gene are LNHDA and SQIVND (reference sequence). CDR3 size: 11 residues. The CDR3 here is CASTTNNEQFF. In DNA, the CDR3 is TGTGCCAGTACCACAAACAATGAGCAGTTCTTC.

For this clone: The junction departs from the called germline gene at one end, perhaps through a read error. The gene calls are TRBV12-5 and TRBJ1-2, with a possible D match to TRBD1 (6 bases). The CDR3 extends over 14 amino acids. Germline V CDR1 and CDR2: LGHNT, FRNRAP. DNA of the CDR3: TGTGCTAGTGGTTTGGGCTCAGGGGTAGGAGGCTACCCCTTC. It translates to CASGLGSGVGGYPF.

The chain is built from TRBV6-5 and TRBJ2-3; 12 positions agree with TRBD2. Germline CDR1 and CDR2: MNHEY and SVGAGI. The CDR3 has 14 amino acids. The V gene end was trimmed by 4 bases and the J gene end by 7 bases; junction bases not matched to a gene: 3. The CDR3 reads CASSSSGGGNTQYF. DNA of the CDR3: TGTGCCAGCAGTTCTAGCGGGGGGGGGAATACGCAGTATTTT.